This is a list of T cell receptor beta chains from one sample in a study of CD8 T cells in Susac syndrome. TCRdb re-analysed the immunoSEQ multiplex PCR reads in MiXCR, keeping a single row per CDR3 protein. The data contain about 140,000 distinct CDR3 sequences, 94% of them singletons. Sequencing input: CD8+ T cells from PBMCs. The receptors were gathered from a human donor in good health. Both conserved end residues are part of each CDR3. D genes are given only for firm matches. Only some rows state a clone size, as once, few, many or a class for expanded clones.

>TRBJ1-5|.|TRBV20-1|14|.
TGCAGTGCTAGGGGGGGCTTGGGGAATCAGCCCCAGCATTTT
CSARGGLGNQPQHF
>TRBJ2-7|.|TRBV7-9|15|.
TGTGCCAGCAGCCAAGCGGGTGGGGCCAACTACGAGCAGTACTTC
CASSQAGGANYEQYF
>TRBJ1-1|TRBD1|TRBV6-5|14|.
TGTGCCAGCAGTTACGGACAGGGGAACACTGAAGCTTTCTTT
CASSYGQGNTEAFF
>TRBJ1-2|.|TRBV9|16|.
TGTGCCAGCTCGGCCGAAGGAGGCCTTACTAACTATGGCTACACCTTC
CASSAEGGLTNYGYTF
>TRBJ1-1|TRBD1|TRBV4-3|16|.
TGCGCCAGCAGCCGAGGACAGGGACGGGGGAACACTGAAGCTTTCTTT
CASSRGQGRGNTEAFF
>TRBJ2-5|.|TRBV6-2/TRBV6-3|13|.
TGTGCCAGCAGCATAGGGACTTTAGGGACCCAGTACTTC
CASSIGTLGTQYF
>TRBJ2-7|TRBD1|TRBV27|13|once
TGTGCCAGCACCCCCGGGACAGCCTACGAGCAGTACTTC
CASTPGTAYEQYF
>TRBJ2-3|TRBD2|TRBV4-2|16|.
TGTGCCAGCAGCCAAGAAGCGGGACTGAGGACAGATACGCAGTATTTT
CASSQEAGLRTDTQYF
>TRBJ1-3|.|TRBV7-2|16|.
TGTGCCAGCAGCTTAGAGGAGGTCCTCTCTGGAAACACCATATATTTT
CASSLEEVLSGNTIYF
>TRBJ2-3|TRBD2|TRBV7-9|16|.
TGTGCCAGCAGGATCCCAGGACTAGCGGACACAGATACGCAGTATTTT
CASRIPGLADTDTQYF
>TRBJ2-1|TRBD2|TRBV27|16|.
TGTGCCAGCAGTCCCGGTAGCGGGAGCTCCTACAATGAGCAGTTCTTC
CASSPGSGSSYNEQFF
>TRBJ2-1|TRBD2|TRBV27|16|.
TGTGCCAGCAGTCCCTGGACTAGCGGGAATAATAATGAGCAGTTCTTC
CASSPWTSGNNNEQFF
>TRBJ2-3|TRBD1|TRBV28|13|.
TGTGCCAGCAGTCCCCGACAGGGTGTGCCGCAGTATTTT
CASSPRQGVPQYF
>TRBJ2-5|.|TRBV7-8|13|.
TGTGCCAGCAGCGTAAACAGTGGAGAGACCCAGTACTTC
CASSVNSGETQYF
>TRBJ2-6|.|TRBV27|13|few
TGTGCCAGCAGTTTGGCTGGGGCCAACGTCCTGACTTTC
CASSLAGANVLTF
>TRBJ2-4|TRBD2|TRBV4-3|14|.
TGCGCCAGCAGCCAAGATACGGGGGGGGACATTCAGTACTTC
CASSQDTGGDIQYF
>TRBJ2-1|.|TRBV18|17|.
TGTGCCAGCTCTCACCTACGAGGGACGGGCTCCTACAATGAGCAGTTCTTC
CASSHLRGTGSYNEQFF
>TRBJ2-4|.|TRBV6-5|14|.
TGTGCCAGCAGTTACTTAGGGGGGGGTGACATTCAGTACTTC
CASSYLGGGDIQYF
>TRBJ1-2|.|TRBV12-5|13|.
TGTGCTAGTGGACCAGACAGTAACTATGGCTACACCTTC
CASGPDSNYGYTF
>TRBJ2-1|.|TRBV4-3|17|.
TGCGCCAGCAGCCAAGATAGAGGGGGGAGCTCCTACAATGAGCAGTTCTTC
CASSQDRGGSSYNEQFF
>TRBJ1-1|.|TRBV7-3|13|.
TGTGCCAGCAGCTGGACCGGGGGCGCTGAAGCTTTCTTT
CASSWTGGAEAFF
>TRBJ2-2|.|TRBV20-1|13|.
TGCAGTGCTCCCACCACCAACACCGGGGAGCTGTTTTTT
CSAPTTNTGELFF
>TRBJ2-1|.|TRBV25-1|12|once
TGTGCCAGCAGTGCAGGGGGGAATGAGCAGTTCTTC
CASSAGGNEQFF
>TRBJ2-3|.|TRBV6-5|15|.
TGTGCCAGCAGTTACCTCGGACTACGCCCAGATACGCAGTATTTT
CASSYLGLRPDTQYF
>TRBJ1-5|.|TRBV4-3|16|.
TGCGCCAGCAGCCAAGAGCGACAAGGGGCCCTCTGGCCCCAGCATTTT
CASSQERQGALWPQHF
>TRBJ2-3|TRBD2|TRBV9|19|.
TGTGCCAGCAATCGTAGACCCAGCGGGAGGCCATATAGCACAGATACGCAGTATTTT
CASNRRPSGRPYSTDTQYF
>TRBJ2-1|TRBD1|TRBV9|14|.
TGTGCCAGCCGAGGGACAGGGGCCTACAATGAGCAGTTCTTC
CASRGTGAYNEQFF
>TRBJ2-1|.|TRBV6-5|12|.
TGTGCCAGCAGTTACGCGGGGAATGAGCAGTTCTTC
CASSYAGNEQFF
>TRBJ1-2|.|TRBV7-9|11|.
TGTGCCAGCAGCTCGCCGGACCAATTCACCTTC
CASSSPDQFTF
>TRBJ2-7|TRBD2|TRBV20-1|15|.
TGCAGTGCTAGAGATCCTAGCGGGACCGACTACGAGCAGTACTTC
CSARDPSGTDYEQYF
>TRBJ2-7|TRBD1|TRBV6-1|15|.
TGTGCCAGCAGTGATTGGACAGGGGGAATGAACGAGCAGTACTTC
CASSDWTGGMNEQYF
>TRBJ2-2|TRBD2|TRBV29-1|15|.
TGCAGCGTTGAAGGACTAGCGGGAGTGACCGGGGAGCTGTTTTTT
CSVEGLAGVTGELFF
>TRBJ2-1|TRBD2|TRBV29-1|17|few
TGCAGCTCCCTGGGTAGCGGGATAACCCCCCCCTACAATGAGCAGTTCTTC
CSSLGSGITPPYNEQFF
>TRBJ2-2|TRBD2|TRBV5-6|15|.
TGTGCCAGCAGTCTAGCGGGGAGGCACACCGGGGAGCTGTTTTTT
CASSLAGRHTGELFF
>TRBJ2-1|TRBD2|TRBV29-1|15|.
TGCAGCGTTCGTTTAGAGCGGGAGGTTGGTGTTGAGCAGTTCTTC
CSVRLEREVGVEQFF
>TRBJ2-3|.|TRBV29-1|13|.
TGCAGCGCAGAGGGCGGGGAGACAGATACGCAGTATTTT
CSAEGGETDTQYF
>TRBJ2-7|TRBD1|TRBV28|14|.
TGTGCCAGCAGTTCGGACAGGGGCCGAGACGAGCAGTACTTC
CASSSDRGRDEQYF
>TRBJ2-1|.|TRBV27|19|.
TGTGCCAGCAGCTCCCCGGATGGCGGGGCATTGGCCTCCTACAATGAGCAGTTCTTC
CASSSPDGGALASYNEQFF
>TRBJ2-1|.|TRBV23-1|15|.
TGCGCCAGCAGTCGGAAATGGACCTTCTGCAATGAGCAGTTCTTC
CASSRKWTFCNEQFF
>TRBJ2-5|.|TRBV7-6|13|.
TGTGCTAGCAGCTTAGTATTGGGGGAGACCCAGTACTTC
CASSLVLGETQYF
>TRBJ2-1|TRBD2|TRBV6-5|15|.
TGTGCCAGCAGTCCCGGACTAGCGGGAGGAATTGAGCAGTTCTTC
CASSPGLAGGIEQFF
>TRBJ1-1|.|TRBV28|14|.
TGTGCCAGCAGTTTTAGCGCAATGAACACTGAAGCTTTCTTT
CASSFSAMNTEAFF
>TRBJ2-3|TRBD2|TRBV24-1|15|.
TGTGCCACCAGTGATCTAGCGGGAGGAGGCGATACGCAGTATTTT
CATSDLAGGGDTQYF
>TRBJ2-2|.|TRBV4-3|14|.
TGCGCCAGCAGGTGGGGCGCGAACACCGGGGAGCTGTTTTTT
CASRWGANTGELFF
>TRBJ1-1|.|TRBV14|13|.
TGTGCCAGCAGCCATGGGACAATCGCTGAAGCTTTCTTT
CASSHGTIAEAFF
>TRBJ2-7|TRBD1|TRBV4-3|14|once
TGCGCCAGCAGCCATCGACAGGGGACCTACGAGCAGTACTTC
CASSHRQGTYEQYF
>TRBJ1-1|.|TRBV15|14|once
TGTGCCACCAGCAGATGGAAGGTTAACACTGAAGCTTTCTTT
CATSRWKVNTEAFF
>TRBJ2-5|TRBD1|TRBV7-8|15|.
TGTGCCAGCAGCGGAACAGGGGACCTGTGGGAGACCCAGTACTTC
CASSGTGDLWETQYF
>TRBJ2-3|.|TRBV20-1|13|.
TGCAGTGCTATTAAGCGGGGCACAGATACGCAGTATTTT
CSAIKRGTDTQYF
>TRBJ2-7|TRBD2|TRBV14|18|once
TGTGCCAGCAGCCTTGGACTAGCGGGAGTTCTGGGCACCTACGAGCAGTACTTC
CASSLGLAGVLGTYEQYF
>TRBJ2-5|.|TRBV7-9|16|.
TGTGCCAGCAGCTCACCGGGACACCCGAAACCGGAGACCCAGTACTTC
CASSSPGHPKPETQYF
>TRBJ2-1|.|TRBV20-1|14|.
TGCAGTGCTAGAGAAAACCCCAGGGTCGATGAGCAGTTCTTC
CSARENPRVDEQFF
>TRBJ2-7|.|TRBV7-9|11|few
TGTGCCAGCAGCAGGGACTACGAGCAGTACTTC
CASSRDYEQYF
>TRBJ2-7|TRBD2|TRBV9|14|once
TGTGCCAGCAGCGAAAGCGGGAGCTTCTACGAGCAGTACTTC
CASSESGSFYEQYF
>TRBJ1-1|.|TRBV29-1|11|.
TGCAGCGTTTTATTGGGAACTGAAGCTTTCTTT
CSVLLGTEAFF